This T cell receptor (beta chain) was identified in a study of T cell repertoires in aging, cancer and after chemotherapy. A mixed TRB-A/B primer pool amplified rearranged TRB by multiplex touch-down PCR. TCRdb ran MiXCR on the multiplex PCR reads and lists one entry per CDR3 protein. The sample has about 11,000 distinct CDR3 sequences, more than 20% seen once; the top ten hold 1.9%. Peripheral blood genomic DNA, not sorted cells or RNA, was the template. This clonotype is medium-sized by share. CDR1 and CDR2 (germline): SGHTA, FQGNSA. The ends were cut back, 5 bases at V and 8 bases at J, with 18 bases in the middle. This CDR3 has 14 amino acids.

This TCR was recovered from a human donor in good health. Input material: blood. This chain uses TRBV7-2 with TRBJ1-2; tentatively, D is TRBD1 (6 bases). The CDR3: CASSVTYRVGGYTF. CDR3 sequence (DNA): TGTGCCAGCAGCGTTACCTACAGGGTCGGAGGCTACACCTTC.